These 27 T cell receptor beta chains share one sample of origin, sequenced in a study of T cells expressing NK-cell markers. TCRdb re-called the 5' RACE reads; one entry per CDR3 protein, DNA not given. The sample includes over 100,000 distinct CDR3 sequences. The specimen was blood T cells: a sorted CD56 or NKG2C T cell subset, CD4+ or CD8+ T cells, or bulk PBMC T cells (not recorded which). The receptors were sampled from a woman between 18 and 70 years old in good health.

The V and J genes are TRBV9 and TRBJ2-7. Germline lookup yields CDR1 SGDLS and CDR2 YYNGEE. The CDR3 sequence is 14 residues long. CDR3 sequence reads: CASSVGPGPYEQYF.

The chain joins TRBV20-1 to TRBJ1-4. CDR1 DFQATT and CDR2 SNEGSKA come from the germline V gene (reference sequence). CDR3 size: 15 residues. CDR3 protein: CSARDSLALNEKLFF.

The chain joins TRBV7-9 to TRBJ2-7; TCRdb's D call of TRBD2 is untestable without DNA. The CDR3 length is 14 residues. Germline CDR1 reads SEHNR; CDR2 reads FQNEAQ (reference sequence). The CDR3 loop reads CASSGGPSSYEQYF.

V and J are TRBV27 and TRBJ2-2; TCRdb outputs TRBD2, but without DNA this stays unchecked. The germline CDR1 and CDR2 sequences are MNHEY and SMNVEV (reference sequence). The CDR3 runs to 17 residues. CDR3 amino acids: CASSPRTSGREAGELFF.

The chain combines TRBV7-2 with TRBJ2-2; TCRdb indicates TRBD1, and absent DNA this call remains unverified. Germline V CDR1 and CDR2: SGHTA, FQGNSA. The CDR3 totals 15 residues. CDR3 sequence reads: CASSPRESNTGELFF.

The V call is TRBV12-3 or TRBV12-4, the J call TRBJ2-6. This CDR3 comprises 15 residues. The CDR3 reads CASSFVDTGANVLTF.

The CDR3 sequence: CASRPTSGAHNEQFF. V usage is TRBV27 and J usage is TRBJ2-1; no DNA is available, so the TRBD2 call from TCRdb remains unchecked. The CDR3 covers 15 residues. Per germline, CDR1 MNHEY and CDR2 SMNVEV (reference sequence).

V is TRBV29-1 and J is TRBJ1-1. The CDR3 extends over 12 amino acids. CDR1 and CDR2 (germline): SQVTM, ANQGSEA. Here the CDR3 reads CSVEGWGTEAFF.

The V call is TRBV19, the J call TRBJ2-1. The CDR3 has 12 residues. Germline V gives CDR1 LNHDA, CDR2 SQIVND (reference sequence). CDR3 residues: CASAGPYNEQFF.

The chain carries TRBV27 and TRBJ1-1; TCRdb lists TRBD1, though no DNA is available to test this call. Germline V lookup: CDR1 MNHEY, CDR2 SMNVEV (reference sequence). The CDR3 is 15 residues long. The CDR3 loop reads CASSFRQGVSTEAFF.

The genes are TRBV4-3 and TRBJ2-2; the TCRdb D gene call, TRBD1, has no DNA to confirm it. Germline V gene sequence: CDR1 LGHNA, CDR2 YSLEER. This CDR3 contains 14 residues. CDR3 in amino acids: CASSPEQGPGELFF.

The chain is built from TRBV28 and TRBJ2-3; TCRdb indicates TRBD1, and absent DNA this call remains unverified. The germline CDR1 and CDR2 sequences are MDHEN and SYDVKM. CDR3 length equals 19 residues. The CDR3 loop reads CASRHPSVRLTIVSDTQYF.

This CDR3 is CASSEKAGGTDTQYF. The rearrangement uses TRBV6-4 and TRBJ2-3; TCRdb indicates TRBD2, and absent DNA this call remains unverified. The CDR3 extends over 15 amino acids. CDR1 and CDR2 (germline): MRHNA, SNTAGT.

The chain uses TRBV30 and TRBJ2-5; without DNA, the TCRdb call of TRBD1 cannot be checked. The CDR3 sequence is 12 residues long. Germline loops: CDR1 GTSNPN, CDR2 SVGIG (reference sequence). This CDR3 is CAITGARETQYF.

CDR3 region: CASSGLDEQFF. The gene calls are TRBV21-1 and TRBJ2-1; the D call from TCRdb, TRBD2, cannot be confirmed without DNA. TRBV21-1 is shown as a pseudogene. The CDR3 is made up of 11 amino acids.

The rearrangement uses TRBV12-3 or TRBV12-4 and TRBJ2-4. This CDR3 contains 11 residues. This CDR3 reads CASGAKNIQYF.

The J gene is TRBJ2-7, the V gene TRBV12-3 or TRBV12-4; the D gene TCRdb calls, TRBD1, cannot be checked with no DNA. This CDR3 contains 16 residues. The chain's CDR3 is CASTPPYTGTGYEQYF.

The chain employs TRBV7-9 and TRBJ1-5; checking the TCRdb D call of TRBD1 is not possible without DNA. There are 13 residues in the CDR3. Germline V gene data show CDR1 as SEHNR and CDR2 as FQNEAQ (reference sequence). The CDR3 spells CAGDGQGGQPQHF.

The V gene is TRBV29-1, the J gene TRBJ2-1; the TCRdb D gene call, TRBD1, has no DNA to confirm it. The CDR3 runs to 14 residues. CDR1 and CDR2 from the germline V gene are SQVTM and ANQGSEA. The CDR3 region is CSVGVMTGVNEQFF.

This rearrangement joins TRBV20-1 to TRBJ1-1. The V gene's germline CDR1 is DFQATT and CDR2 SNEGSKA (reference sequence). The CDR3 consists of 15 residues. The chain's CDR3 is CSARGLGTLGTEAFF.

The rearrangement joins TRBV24-1 to TRBJ1-1; checking the TCRdb D call of TRBD1 is not possible without DNA. The CDR3 runs to 12 residues. Looked up from germline, CDR1 is KGHDR and CDR2 is SFDVKD. CDR3 sequence: CARTETNTEAFF.

The genes are TRBV7-9 and TRBJ1-4; lacking DNA, the TRBD1 call made by TCRdb goes unchecked. This CDR3 is built from 14 residues. Germline CDR1 SEHNR, CDR2 FQNEAQ (reference sequence). The CDR3 loop reads CASSAWTGGQKLFF.

The J gene is TRBJ2-7, the V gene TRBV5-6. Germline V gene data show CDR1 as SGHDT and CDR2 as YYEEEE. This CDR3 is built from 14 residues. CDR3 region: CASSLGENSYEQYF. Complete variable domain (other parts from reference TRBV5-6 and TRBJ2-7): DAGVTQSPTHLIKTRGQQVTLRCSPKSGHDTVSWYQQALGQGPQFIFQYYEEEERQRGNFPDRFSGHQFPNYSSELNVNALLLGDSALYLCASSLGENSYEQYFGPGTRLTVT.

This chain uses TRBV29-1 with TRBJ2-1; the TCRdb D gene call, TRBD2, has no DNA to confirm it. This CDR3 has 15 amino acids. Germline-derived CDR1 and CDR2 are SQVTM and ANQGSEA. The CDR3 reads CSVDWASGRNNEQFF.

The rearrangement joins TRBV30 to TRBJ2-7; TCRdb's D call, TRBD1, is unchecked because there is no DNA. The CDR3 extends over 12 amino acids. Germline loops: CDR1 GTSNPN, CDR2 SVGIG (reference sequence). The CDR3 region is CAWSVGGYEQYF.

The V and J genes are TRBV29-1 and TRBJ1-3; TCRdb's D gene call, TRBD1, goes unchecked for lack of DNA. Germline CDR1 reads SQVTM; CDR2 reads ANQGSEA. The CDR3 sequence is 19 residues long. CDR3 in amino acids: CSVEEGTGGIRAAGNTIYF.

J is TRBJ2-1 and V is TRBV13; TCRdb names TRBD2, which stays unverified in the absence of DNA. In germline, CDR1 is PRHDT, CDR2 FYEKMQ (reference sequence). The CDR3 is 14 amino acids. The CDR3 sequence: CASSPGTSFNEQFF.